The clone carrying this TCR beta chain appeared a single time. This sample was taken from a study of blood T cell repertoires in COVID-19. Data came from immunoSEQ multiplex PCR; TCRdb stores just in-frame clones and leaves some out. This sample has around 250,000 clones, with roughly 90% found just once. Participants were aged roughly 18 to 89 years, lived in roughly 23 US areas, and enrolled virtually. The receptor was isolated from a man aged 35 to 55 who had been exposed to COVID-19. The sample taken for sequencing was PBMCs or T cells enriched from blood (not recorded which).

CDR3 sequence reads: CASSSLGSGMNTEAFF. Here the CDR3 DNA reads TGTGCCAGCAGCTCCCTGGGGTCGGGGATGAACACTGAAGCTTTCTTT. This chain links TRBV7-9 with TRBJ1-1; D gene unclear. CDR3 length equals 16 residues. Trimming shortened V by 4 bases and J by 0 bases, and 15 bases separated the two germline ends. From germline, CDR1 is SEHNR and CDR2 FQNEAQ (reference sequence).